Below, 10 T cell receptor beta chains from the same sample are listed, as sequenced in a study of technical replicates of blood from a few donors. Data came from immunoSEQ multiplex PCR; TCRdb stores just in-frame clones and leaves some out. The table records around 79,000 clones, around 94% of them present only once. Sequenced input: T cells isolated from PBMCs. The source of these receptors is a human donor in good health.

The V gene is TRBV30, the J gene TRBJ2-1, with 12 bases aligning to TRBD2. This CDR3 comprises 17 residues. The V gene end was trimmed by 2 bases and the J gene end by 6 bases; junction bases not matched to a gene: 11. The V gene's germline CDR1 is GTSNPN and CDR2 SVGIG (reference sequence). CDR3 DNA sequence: TGTGCCTGGAGTTACGGACTAGCGGGACCTCTGGGCAATGAGCAGTTCTTC. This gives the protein CAWSYGLAGPLGNEQFF.

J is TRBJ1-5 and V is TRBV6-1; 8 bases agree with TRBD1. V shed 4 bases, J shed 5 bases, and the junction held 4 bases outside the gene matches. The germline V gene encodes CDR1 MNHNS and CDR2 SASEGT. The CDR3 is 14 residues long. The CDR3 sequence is CASSAAGGYQPQHF. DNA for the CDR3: TGTGCCAGCAGTGCGGCAGGGGGCTATCAGCCCCAGCATTTT.

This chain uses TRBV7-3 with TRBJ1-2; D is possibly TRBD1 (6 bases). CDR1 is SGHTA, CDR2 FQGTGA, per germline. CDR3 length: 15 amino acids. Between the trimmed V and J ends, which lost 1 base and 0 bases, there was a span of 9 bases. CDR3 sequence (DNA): TGTGCCAGCAGCTTAAGGAGGACAGCTAACTATGGCTACACCTTC. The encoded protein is CASSLRRTANYGYTF. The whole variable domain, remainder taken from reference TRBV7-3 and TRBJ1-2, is GAGVSQTPSNKVTEKGKYVELRCDPISGHTALYWYRQSLGQGPEFLIYFQGTGAADDSGLPNDRFFAVRPEGSVSTLKIQRTERGDSAVYLCASSLRRTANYGYTFGSGTRLTVV.

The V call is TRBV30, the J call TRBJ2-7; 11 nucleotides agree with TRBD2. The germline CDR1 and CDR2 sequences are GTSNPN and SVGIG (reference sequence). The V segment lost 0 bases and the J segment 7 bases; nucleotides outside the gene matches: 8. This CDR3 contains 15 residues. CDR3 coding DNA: TGTGCCTGGAGTGTACGGGCTAGCGGGAGGCAGGAGCAGTACTTC. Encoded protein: CAWSVRASGRQEQYF.

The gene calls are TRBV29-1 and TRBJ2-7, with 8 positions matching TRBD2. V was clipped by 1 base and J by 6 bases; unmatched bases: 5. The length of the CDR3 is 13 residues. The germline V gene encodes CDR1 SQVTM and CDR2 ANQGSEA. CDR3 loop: CSVEVWTSSEQYF. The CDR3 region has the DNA TGCAGCGTTGAAGTTTGGACTAGCTCCGAGCAGTACTTC.

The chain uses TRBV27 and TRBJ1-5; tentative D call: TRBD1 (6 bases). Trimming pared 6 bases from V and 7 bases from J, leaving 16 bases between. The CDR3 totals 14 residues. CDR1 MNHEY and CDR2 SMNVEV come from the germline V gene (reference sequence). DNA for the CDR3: TGTGCCAGCAGCCTAGGGAGGGGGTCACAGCCCCAGCATTTT. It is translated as CASSLGRGSQPQHF.

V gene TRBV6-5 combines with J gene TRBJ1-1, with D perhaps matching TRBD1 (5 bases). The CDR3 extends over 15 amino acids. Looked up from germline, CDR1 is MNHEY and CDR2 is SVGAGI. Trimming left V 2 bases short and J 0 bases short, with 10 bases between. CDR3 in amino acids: CASSYGADMNTEAFF. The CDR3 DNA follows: TGTGCCAGCAGTTACGGGGCGGACATGAACACTGAAGCTTTCTTT.

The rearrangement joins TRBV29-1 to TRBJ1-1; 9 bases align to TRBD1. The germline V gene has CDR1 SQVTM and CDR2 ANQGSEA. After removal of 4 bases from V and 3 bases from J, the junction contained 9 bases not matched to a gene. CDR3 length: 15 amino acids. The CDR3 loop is CSVGRWTGEYTEAFF. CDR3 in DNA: TGCAGCGTTGGCCGTTGGACAGGGGAGTACACTGAAGCTTTCTTT.

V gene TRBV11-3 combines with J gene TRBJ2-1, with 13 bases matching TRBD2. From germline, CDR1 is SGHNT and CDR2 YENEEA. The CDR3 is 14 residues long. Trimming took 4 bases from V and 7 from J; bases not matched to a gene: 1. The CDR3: CASSWTSGSNEQFF. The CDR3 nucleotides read TGTGCCAGCAGCTGGACTAGCGGGAGTAATGAGCAGTTCTTC.

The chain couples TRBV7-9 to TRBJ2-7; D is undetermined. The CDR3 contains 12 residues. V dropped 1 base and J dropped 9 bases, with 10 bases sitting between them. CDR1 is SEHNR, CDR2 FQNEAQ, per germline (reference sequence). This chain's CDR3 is CASSLVAVGQYF. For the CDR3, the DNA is TGTGCCAGCAGCTTAGTTGCGGTAGGGCAGTACTTC.